The clone carrying this TCR beta chain was seen only once. Its specificity is not known. This sample was taken from a study of cytomegalovirus exposure and HLA in healthy donors. Study observations and caveats: Data from an earlier analysis indicated that most TCR beta V segments were productive either about 87% or about 30% of the time. Most CMV-associated TCR beta chains were later found to appear HLA-restricted. Sequencing depth roughly uniform across donors was assumed in presence/absence analyses.

The study ran its PCR with 60 Vbeta and 13 Jbeta primers. Here immunoSEQ multiplex PCR was the method, and the copy in TCRdb shows in-frame clones only, minus some. This sample has about 160,000 clones, with more than 60% found just once. V shed 4 bases and J 3 bases; nucleotides not matched to a gene: 8. The CDR3 spans 17 residues. CDR1 and CDR2 from the germline V gene are MGHRA and YSYEKL. The TCR originated in a woman aged 45-65 years in good health and CMV-seropositive. This chain links TRBV4-1 with TRBJ2-6; 8 bases fit TRBD1. Sample: PBMCs. CDR3 residues: CASSPQFRGLGANVLTF. Here the CDR3 DNA reads TGCGCCAGCAGCCCCCAATTCAGGGGGCTTGGGGCCAACGTCCTGACTTTC.